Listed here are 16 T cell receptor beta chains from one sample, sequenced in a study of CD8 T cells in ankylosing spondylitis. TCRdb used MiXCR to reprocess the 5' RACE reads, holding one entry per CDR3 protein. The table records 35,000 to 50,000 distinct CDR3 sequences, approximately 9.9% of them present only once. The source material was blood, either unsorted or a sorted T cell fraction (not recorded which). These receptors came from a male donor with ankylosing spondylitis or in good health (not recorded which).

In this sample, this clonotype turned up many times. The CDR3 DNA reads as TGCAGTGCTAGACTTTCCTACGAGCAGTACTTC. The encoded protein is CSARLSYEQYF. The chain uses TRBV20-1 and TRBJ2-7; no definite D call. The V gene lost 2 bases and the J gene lost 1 base, with 3 bases spanning the gap. Germline CDR1 and CDR2: DFQATT and SNEGSKA (reference sequence). The CDR3 totals 11 residues.

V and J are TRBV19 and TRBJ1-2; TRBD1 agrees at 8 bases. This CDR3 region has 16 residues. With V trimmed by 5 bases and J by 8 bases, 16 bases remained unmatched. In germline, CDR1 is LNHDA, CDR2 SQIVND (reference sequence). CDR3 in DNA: TGTGCCAGTAGTCATGCACCCCGGGACAGGATAGGCGGCTACACCTTC. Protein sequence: CASSHAPRDRIGGYTF.

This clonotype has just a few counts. Written as DNA, the CDR3 is TGTGCCAGCAGCTGGGGGGACACTGAAGCTTTCTTT. This codes for CASSWGDTEAFF. The rearrangement uses TRBV7-9 and TRBJ1-1, with D possibly being TRBD1 (5 bases). CDR3 length: 12 residues. V shed 4 bases and J shed 3 bases, with 6 bases lying between them. From germline, CDR1 is SEHNR and CDR2 FQNEAQ (reference sequence).

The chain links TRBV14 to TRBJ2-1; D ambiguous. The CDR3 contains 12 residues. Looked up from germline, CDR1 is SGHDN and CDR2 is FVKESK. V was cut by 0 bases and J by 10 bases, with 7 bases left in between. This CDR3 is CASSQDNIEQFF. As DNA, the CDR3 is TGTGCCAGCAGCCAAGATAATATCGAGCAGTTCTTC.

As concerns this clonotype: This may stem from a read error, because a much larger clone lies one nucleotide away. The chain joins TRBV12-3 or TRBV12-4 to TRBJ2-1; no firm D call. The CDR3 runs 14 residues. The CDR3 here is CANSHIRDYNEQFF. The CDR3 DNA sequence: TGTGCCAACAGTCATATTAGGGACTACAATGAGCAGTTCTTC.

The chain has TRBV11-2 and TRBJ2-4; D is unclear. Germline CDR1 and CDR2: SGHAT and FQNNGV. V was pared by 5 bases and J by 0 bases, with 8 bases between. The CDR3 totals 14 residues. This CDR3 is CASSAYLAKNIQYF. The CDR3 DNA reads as TGTGCCAGCAGCGCCTATCTAGCCAAAAACATTCAGTACTTC. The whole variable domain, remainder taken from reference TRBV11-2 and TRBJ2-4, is EAGVAQSPRYKIIEKRQSVAFWCNPISGHATLYWYQQILGQGPKLLIQFQNNGVVDDSQLPKDRFSAERLKGVDSTLKIQPAKLEDSAVYLCASSAYLAKNIQYFGAGTRLSVL.

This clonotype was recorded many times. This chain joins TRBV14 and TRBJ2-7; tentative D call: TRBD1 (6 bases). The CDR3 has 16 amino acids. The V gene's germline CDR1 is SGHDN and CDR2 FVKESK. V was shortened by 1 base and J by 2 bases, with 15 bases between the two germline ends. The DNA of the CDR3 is TGTGCCAGCAGCCAAGTCCCGGGACAAGGACCCTACGAGCAGTACTTC. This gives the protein CASSQVPGQGPYEQYF. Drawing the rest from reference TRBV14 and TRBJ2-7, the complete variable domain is EAGVTQFPSHSVIEKGQTVTLRCDPISGHDNLYWYRRVMGKEIKFLLHFVKESKQDESGMPNNRFLAERTGGTYSTLKVQPAELEDSGVYFCASSQVPGQGPYEQYFGPGTRLTVT.

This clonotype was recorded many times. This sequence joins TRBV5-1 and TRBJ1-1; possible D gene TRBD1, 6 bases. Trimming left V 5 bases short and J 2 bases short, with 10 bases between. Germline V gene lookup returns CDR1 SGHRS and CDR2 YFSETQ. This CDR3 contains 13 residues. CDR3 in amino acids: CASRRTENTEAFF. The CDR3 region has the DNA TGCGCCAGCAGACGGACAGAAAACACTGAAGCTTTCTTT.

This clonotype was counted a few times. The CDR3 DNA reads TGCGCCAGCAGCTTCGACGGGACTGAGACTGAAGCTTTCTTT. This encodes CASSFDGTETEAFF. V gene TRBV5-1 combines with J gene TRBJ1-1; D perhaps matches TRBD1 (5 bases). In germline, CDR1 is SGHRS, CDR2 YFSETQ. Deletions cut 2 bases from V and 5 bases from J, with 13 bases between. The CDR3 has 14 amino acids. Complete variable domain (other parts from reference TRBV5-1 and TRBJ1-1): KAGVTQTPRYLIKTRGQQVTLSCSPISGHRSVSWYQQTPGQGLQFLFEYFSETQRNKGNFPGRFSGRQFSNSRSEMNVSTLELGDSALYLCASSFDGTETEAFFGQGTRLTVV.

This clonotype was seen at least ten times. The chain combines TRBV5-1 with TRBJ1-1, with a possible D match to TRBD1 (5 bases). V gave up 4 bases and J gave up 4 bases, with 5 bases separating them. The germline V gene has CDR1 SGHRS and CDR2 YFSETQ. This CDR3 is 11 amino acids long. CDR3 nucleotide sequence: TGCGCCAGCAGCCAGGGCACTGAAGCTTTCTTT. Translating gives CASSQGTEAFF.

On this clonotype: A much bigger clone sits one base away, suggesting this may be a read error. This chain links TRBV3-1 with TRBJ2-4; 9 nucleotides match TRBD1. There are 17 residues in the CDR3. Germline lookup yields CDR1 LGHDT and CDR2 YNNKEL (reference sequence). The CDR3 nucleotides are TGTGCCACCAGCCCGGGGACAGGGTGGACGGCCAAAAACATTCAGTACTTC. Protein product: CATSPGTGWTAKNIQYF. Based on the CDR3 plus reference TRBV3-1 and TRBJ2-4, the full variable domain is DTAVSQTPKYLVTQMGNDKSIKCEQNLGHDTMYWYKQDSKKFLKIMFSYNNKELIINETVPNRFSPKSPDKAHLNLHINSLELGDSAVYFCATSPGTGWTAKNIQYFGAGTRLSVL.

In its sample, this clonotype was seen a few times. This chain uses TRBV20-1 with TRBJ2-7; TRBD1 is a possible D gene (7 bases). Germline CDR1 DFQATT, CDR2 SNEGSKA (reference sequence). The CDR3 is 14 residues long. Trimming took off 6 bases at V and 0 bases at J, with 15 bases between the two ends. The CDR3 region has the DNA TGCAGTGCCGGGGGACAGTGGAGCTCCTACGAGCAGTACTTC. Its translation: CSAGGQWSSYEQYF.

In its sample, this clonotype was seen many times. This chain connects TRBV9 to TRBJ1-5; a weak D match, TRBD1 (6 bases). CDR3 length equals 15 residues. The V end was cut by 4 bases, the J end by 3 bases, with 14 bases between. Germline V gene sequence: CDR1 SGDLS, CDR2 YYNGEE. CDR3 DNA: TGTGCCAGCAGCCGAGGGGGGGGATCCAATCAGCCCCAGCATTTT. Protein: CASSRGGGSNQPQHF.

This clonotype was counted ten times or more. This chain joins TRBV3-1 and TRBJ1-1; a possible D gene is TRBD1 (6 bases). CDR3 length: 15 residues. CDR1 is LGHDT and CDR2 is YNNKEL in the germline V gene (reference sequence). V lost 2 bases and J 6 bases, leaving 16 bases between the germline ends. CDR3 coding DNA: TGTGCCAGCAGCCAATATCCAGGGGAGGTCGCTGAAGCTTTCTTT. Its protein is CASSQYPGEVAEAFF.

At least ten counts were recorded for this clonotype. The CDR3 reads CSVALGGYEQYF. The CDR3 DNA is TGCAGCGTTGCCCTGGGGGGATACGAGCAGTACTTC. The chain joins TRBV29-1 to TRBJ2-7; D possibly corresponds to TRBD2 (6 bases). The germline V gene has CDR1 SQVTM and CDR2 ANQGSEA. Trimming shortened V by 4 bases and J by 4 bases, and 11 bases separated the two germline ends. The length of the CDR3 is 12 residues.

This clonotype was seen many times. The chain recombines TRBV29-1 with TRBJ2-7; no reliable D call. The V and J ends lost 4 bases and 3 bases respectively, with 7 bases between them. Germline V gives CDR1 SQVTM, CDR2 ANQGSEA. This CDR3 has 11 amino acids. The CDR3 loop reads CSVGGFYEQYF. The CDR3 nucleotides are TGCAGCGTTGGCGGATTCTACGAGCAGTACTTC.